This T cell receptor beta chain was identified in a study of long-term antiretroviral therapy in people with HIV. The authors ran the immunoSEQ assay, v3.0, at survey level. Sequencing was performed with immunoSEQ multiplex PCR; in TCRdb, only in-frame clones are kept and a portion is missing. Among more than 25,000 clones listed, more than 85% were seen once. Each donor provided at least one pre-ART PBMC sample and at least two post-ART PBMC samples. The V gene's germline CDR1 is SGHDT and CDR2 YYEEEE. The CDR3 has 14 residues. Unmatched junction bases numbered 5, after V lost 0 bases and J lost 9 bases.

This chain connects TRBV5-6 to TRBJ2-1; TRBD1 agrees at 8 bases. The sample in question was unsorted PBMCs, obtained 3.1 years after starting antiretroviral therapy. The sequence was collected from a man aged 18 to 30 with HIV. The DNA for the CDR3 is TGTGCCAGCAGCTTGGGACAGGGGTATAGTGAGCAGTTCTTC. Translated: CASSLGQGYSEQFF.